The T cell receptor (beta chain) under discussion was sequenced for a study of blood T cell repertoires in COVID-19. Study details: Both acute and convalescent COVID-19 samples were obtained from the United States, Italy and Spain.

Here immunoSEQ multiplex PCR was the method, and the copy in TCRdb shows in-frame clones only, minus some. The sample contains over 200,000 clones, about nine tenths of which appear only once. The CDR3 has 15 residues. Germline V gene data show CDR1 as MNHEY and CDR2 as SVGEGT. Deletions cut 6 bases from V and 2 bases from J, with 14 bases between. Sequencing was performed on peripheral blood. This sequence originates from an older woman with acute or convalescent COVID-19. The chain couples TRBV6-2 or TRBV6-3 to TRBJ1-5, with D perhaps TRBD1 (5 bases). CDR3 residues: CASSFGGSGNQPQHF. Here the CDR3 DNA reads TGTGCCAGCAGCTTCGGGGGGTCGGGCAATCAGCCCCAGCATTTT.